This T cell receptor (beta chain) was obtained from a study of T cells after yellow fever vaccination. Study background: Fractions with few cells were prepared using SMART-Seq v4 Ultra Low Input.

MiXCR was run by TCRdb on the 5' RACE reads, yielding one entry per CDR3 protein. The table lists approximately 510,000 distinct CDR3 sequences, roughly a fifth of them singletons, with about a sixth in the top ten. The CDR3 runs 15 residues. Germline assignment: CDR1 MNHEY and CDR2 SVGAGI. The ends lost 4 bases at V and 4 bases at J; junction bases unmatched: 5. Sequences were derived from PBMCs, sampled approximately 22 days after the first yellow fever vaccination. The source is a man in his late teens or twenties who received the YFV17D yellow fever vaccine. This sequence joins TRBV6-5 and TRBJ2-2; 8 bases are shared with TRBD1. The CDR3 region has the DNA TGTGCCAGCAGTTCCGGGACAGGCCTCACCGGGGAGCTGTTTTTT. This sequence encodes CASSSGTGLTGELFF.